The clone carrying this TCR beta chain was recorded a few times. Its antigen is unknown. This record belongs to a study of T cells after yellow fever vaccination. Study-wide findings and caveats: The secondary response was weaker, and its peak arrived faster, on day 5 versus 15. The presence of abundant clonotypes contaminating from the bulk population was possible in FACS-sorted repertoires.

V was trimmed by 6 bases and J by 7 bases, leaving 18 bases between them. The CDR3 covers 14 residues. In making TCR cDNA, 5'RACE template switching added a universal primer site and UMIs to it. TCRdb called the 5' RACE reads again in MiXCR, with one record for every CDR3 protein. Of some 340,000 distinct CDR3 sequences listed, roughly 4% were seen once; the top ten hold roughly 24%. The sequencing used PBMCs, collected 5 days after the yellow fever booster vaccination. The sequence was obtained from a young man who received the YFV17D yellow fever vaccine. The J gene is TRBJ1-2, the V gene TRBV12-3 or TRBV12-4, with D possibly matching TRBD1 (5 bases). CDR3 amino acids: CASSRLGGEVGYTF. The CDR3 bases are TGTGCCAGCAGCCGTCTGGGGGGTGAGGTTGGCTACACCTTC.